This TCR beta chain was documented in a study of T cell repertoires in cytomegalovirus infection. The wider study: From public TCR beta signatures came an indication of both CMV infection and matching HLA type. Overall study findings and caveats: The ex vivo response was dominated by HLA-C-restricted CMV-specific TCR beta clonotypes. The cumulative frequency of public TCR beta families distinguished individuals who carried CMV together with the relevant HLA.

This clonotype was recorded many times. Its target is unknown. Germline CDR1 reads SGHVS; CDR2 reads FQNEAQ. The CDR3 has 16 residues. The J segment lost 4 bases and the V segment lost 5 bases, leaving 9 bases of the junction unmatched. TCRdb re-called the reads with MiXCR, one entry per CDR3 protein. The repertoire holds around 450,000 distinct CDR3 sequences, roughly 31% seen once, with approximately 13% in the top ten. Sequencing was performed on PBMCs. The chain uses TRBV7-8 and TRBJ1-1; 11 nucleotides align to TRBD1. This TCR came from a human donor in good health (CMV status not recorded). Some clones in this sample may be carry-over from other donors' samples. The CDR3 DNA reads TGTGCCAGCAGCAAAGGGGGCGGGACAGGGGGCACTGAAGCTTTCTTT. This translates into CASSKGGGTGGTEAFF.